This T cell receptor beta chain was found in a study of cytomegalovirus exposure and HLA in healthy donors. Study-wide results and limits: Prior analysis indicated that the majority of TCR beta V segments exhibited productivity approximately 87% or approximately 30% of the time.

Concerning this clone itself: What it binds is unknown.

Primers: 60 Vbeta forward and 13 Jbeta reverse. This table comes from immunoSEQ multiplex PCR, and its TCRdb copy is limited to in-frame clones, with some not included. The table shows about 130,000 clones, with 70% to 85% occurring only once. CDR3 length: 18 residues. Germline CDR1 and CDR2: LGHNA and YNFKEQ. V dropped 0 bases and J dropped 4; count of bases not matched to a gene: 11. This receptor was identified in a boy aged 2 to 10 in good health and CMV-seronegative. This sequence joins TRBV4-2 and TRBJ2-5, with 10 nucleotides matching TRBD2. Sequenced input: PBMCs. In DNA, the CDR3 is TGTGCCAGCAGCCAAGATCGAGCGGGAGGGTTAATGAGAGAGACCCAGTACTTC. Translated, it gives CASSQDRAGGLMRETQYF.